The table lists the clone carrying this T cell receptor (beta chain) with many counts. Sample-barcoded 5' priming and a J-beta primer mix drove a second PCR of roughly 7 to 11 cycles. MiXCR was run by TCRdb on the 5' RACE reads, yielding one entry per CDR3 protein. The sample includes about 780,000 distinct CDR3 sequences, approximately 24% of them seen just once. The sample originates from a study of blood T cells in healthy people across ages. Between the trimmed V and J ends, which lost 3 bases and 2 bases, there was a span of 8 bases. Germline loops: CDR1 SGHNT, CDR2 YYREEE (reference sequence). This CDR3 spans 13 amino acids. Another study also made use of these data, one on T cells of mothers and their children.

Sequenced: blood. This chain connects TRBV5-4 to TRBJ2-5; no clear D gene. This TCR was sampled from a boy aged 5-17 years in good health. The CDR3 coding sequence is TGTGCCAGCAGCTCGGACCTACAAGAGACCCAGTACTTC. It is translated as CASSSDLQETQYF.